This T cell receptor beta chain was profiled in a study of blood T cell repertoires in COVID-19. This table comes from immunoSEQ multiplex PCR, and its TCRdb copy is limited to in-frame clones, with some not included. The repertoire has 380,000 or so clones, around 87% of them found once; the top ten carry approximately 1%. The trim removed 2 bases at V and 3 bases at J, leaving 2 bases unmatched. CDR3 size: 15 residues. The germline V gene encodes CDR1 SGHTA and CDR2 FQGNSA. The clonotype comes from a woman in her 30s with acute COVID-19. The chain links TRBV7-2 to TRBJ2-7; 12 nucleotides agree with TRBD2. Sequencing used PBMCs or T cells enriched from blood (not recorded which). This chain's CDR3 is CASSLLAGGNYEQYF. The CDR3 nucleotides read TGTGCCAGCAGCTTACTAGCGGGAGGGAACTACGAGCAGTACTTC. The full variable domain, with the rest looked up from reference TRBV7-2 and TRBJ2-7, is GAGVSQSPSNKVTEKGKDVELRCDPISGHTALYWYRQSLGQGLEFLIYFQGNSAPDKSGLPSDRFSAERTGGSVSTLTIQRTQQEDSAVYLCASSLLAGGNYEQYFGPGTRLTVT.